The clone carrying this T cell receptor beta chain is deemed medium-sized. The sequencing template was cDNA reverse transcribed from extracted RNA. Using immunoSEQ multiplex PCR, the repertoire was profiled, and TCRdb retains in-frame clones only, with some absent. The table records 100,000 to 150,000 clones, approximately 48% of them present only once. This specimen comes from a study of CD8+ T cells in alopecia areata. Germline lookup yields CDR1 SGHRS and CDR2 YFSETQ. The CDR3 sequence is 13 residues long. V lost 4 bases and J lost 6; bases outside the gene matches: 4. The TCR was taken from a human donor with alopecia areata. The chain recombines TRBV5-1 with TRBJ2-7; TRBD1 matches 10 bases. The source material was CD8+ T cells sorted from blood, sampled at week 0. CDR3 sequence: CASSAGQGGEQYF. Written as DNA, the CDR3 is TGCGCCAGCAGCGCAGGACAGGGGGGCGAGCAGTACTTC. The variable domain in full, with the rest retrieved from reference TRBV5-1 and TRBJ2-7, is KAGVTQTPRYLIKTRGQQVTLSCSPISGHRSVSWYQQTPGQGLQFLFEYFSETQRNKGNFPGRFSGRQFSNSRSEMNVSTLELGDSALYLCASSAGQGGEQYFGPGTRLTVT.